The 30 T cell receptor beta chains below were found in one sample sequenced in a study of blood T cells in healthy people across ages. The use of a sample-barcoded 5' primer and a J-beta primer mix characterized a second PCR of about 7 to 12 cycles. Using its own MiXCR run on the 5' RACE reads, TCRdb lists one record per CDR3 protein. This table holds 700,000 to 950,000 distinct CDR3 sequences, approximately 39% found once. The sequenced sample was blood. The origin of the receptors is a woman in her fifties or sixties in good health.

The J gene is TRBJ1-1, the V gene TRBV2, with a tentative D call TRBD1 (5 bases). The germline gives CDR1 SNHLY, CDR2 FYNNEI. The CDR3 runs to 15 residues. The V end lost 4 bases, the J end lost 1 base, and 13 bases lay between the germline ends. CDR3 bases: TGTGCCAGCAGTGGGCGTCGGGGGGGGAACACTGAAGCTTTCTTT. This codes for CASSGRRGGNTEAFF.

The rearrangement uses TRBV5-1 and TRBJ1-6; TRBD1 matches at 7 bases. With 5 bases clipped from V and 7 bases from J, the junction kept 12 bases outside the gene matches. Germline assignment: CDR1 SGHRS and CDR2 YFSETQ. CDR3 length equals 16 residues. This chain's CDR3 is CASRPGYRGQNSPLHF. CDR3 DNA sequence: TGCGCCAGCAGACCCGGCTACAGGGGCCAGAATTCACCCCTCCACTTT.

The V gene is TRBV20-1, the J gene TRBJ1-5; a weak D match, TRBD1 (5 bases). The CDR3 is made up of 14 amino acids. CDR1 DFQATT and CDR2 SNEGSKA come from the germline V gene (reference sequence). Trimming stripped 0 bases from V and 7 bases from J, with 13 bases between. The CDR3 bases are TGCAGTGCTAGAGATCTCCAGGGAAGACAGCCCCAGCATTTT. It is translated as CSARDLQGRQPQHF.

The table lists this clonotype with a few counts. CDR3 nucleotide sequence: TGTGCCAGCAGCCAAGTATCGAGCTATGGCTACACCTTC. Encoded protein: CASSQVSSYGYTF. The chain couples TRBV3-1 to TRBJ1-2; D not resolved. Germline V gene sequence: CDR1 LGHDT, CDR2 YNNKEL (reference sequence). This CDR3 is built from 13 residues. V lost 1 base and J 4 bases, leaving 7 bases between the germline ends.

The V and J genes are TRBV20-1 and TRBJ2-7; 11 bases align to TRBD2. The length of the CDR3 is 16 residues. Looked up from germline, CDR1 is DFQATT and CDR2 is SNEGSKA (reference sequence). The J segment lost 7 bases and the V segment lost 1 base, leaving 12 bases of the junction unmatched. The CDR3 loop reads CSARVLAGGPLGEQYF. DNA of the CDR3: TGCAGTGCTAGAGTCCTAGCGGGAGGCCCACTCGGAGAGCAGTACTTC.

This sequence joins TRBV20-1 and TRBJ1-4, with no clear D. This CDR3 region has 14 residues. Looked up from germline, CDR1 is DFQATT and CDR2 is SNEGSKA (reference sequence). The V and J ends lost 0 bases and 4 bases respectively, with 9 bases between them. The CDR3 sequence: CSARDNRFNEKLFF. DNA of the CDR3: TGCAGTGCTAGAGATAACAGATTTAATGAAAAACTGTTTTTT.

The table lists this clonotype with a few counts. The V gene is TRBV2, the J gene TRBJ2-7, with a tentative D call TRBD1 (6 bases). There are 13 residues in the CDR3. Between the trimmed V and J ends, which lost 3 bases and 1 base, there was a span of 7 bases. The germline gives CDR1 SNHLY, CDR2 FYNNEI. The CDR3, as DNA: TGTGCCAGCAGTGAGGACAGATCCTACGAGCAGTACTTC. Amino acids: CASSEDRSYEQYF.

This clonotype turned up a few times. The rearrangement links TRBV20-1 to TRBJ2-7; possibly TRBD1 for D (6 bases). Trimming stripped 4 bases from V and 2 bases from J, with 18 bases between. Germline CDR1 DFQATT, CDR2 SNEGSKA (reference sequence). The CDR3 extends over 15 amino acids. The CDR3 DNA follows: TGCAGTGCTACCCATATGGACAGAACCCCCTACGAGCAGTACTTC. This codes for CSATHMDRTPYEQYF.

As regards this clonotype: One end of the junction varies from germline; a read error may be responsible. The chain employs TRBV6-2 or TRBV6-3 and TRBJ2-4; 9 nucleotides line up with TRBD1. The J call is doubtful: the DNA matches TRBJ2-7 better. The V gene's germline CDR1 is MNHEY and CDR2 SVGEGT. This CDR3 spans 14 amino acids. The DNA of the CDR3 is TGTACCAGCAGCCCGGACAGGGGTTTAAACGAGCAGTACTTC. Residues: CTSSPDRGLNEQYF.

The chain uses TRBV12-3 or TRBV12-4 and TRBJ2-2; 9 nucleotides agree with TRBD1. This CDR3 contains 14 residues. J lost 5 bases, V lost 6 bases, and 4 bases had no gene match. The CDR3 nucleotides read TGTGCCAGCAGGCGACAGGGGGGTACCGGGGAGCTGTTTTTT. Amino acids: CASRRQGGTGELFF.

This clonotype was picked up a small number of times. This chain uses TRBV9 with TRBJ2-1; 11 bases align to TRBD2. With 4 bases clipped from V and 7 bases from J, the junction kept 7 bases outside the gene matches. The CDR3 runs to 15 residues. Germline assignment: CDR1 SGDLS and CDR2 YYNGEE. The CDR3 bases are TGTGCCAGCAGCCCCCTAGCGGGGGGACAAAATGAGCAGTTCTTC. Translating gives CASSPLAGGQNEQFF.

J is TRBJ2-5 and V is TRBV20-1, with D hard to call. This CDR3 is 14 amino acids long. The germline V and J ends were trimmed by 6 bases and 2 bases, with 16 bases remaining between them. Germline V lookup: CDR1 DFQATT, CDR2 SNEGSKA (reference sequence). The CDR3 sequence: CSATRATGQETQYF. CDR3 nucleotides: TGCAGTGCAACGCGCGCCACCGGACAAGAGACCCAGTACTTC.

The chain has TRBV12-3 or TRBV12-4 and TRBJ2-5; D gene ambiguous. The CDR3 extends over 12 amino acids. Trimming took 1 base from V and 11 from J, leaving 11 bases between them. CDR3 DNA: TGTGCCAGCAGTTTAGGGGCCTACGGGCAGTACTTC. Its protein product is CASSLGAYGQYF.

This clonotype was recorded a few times. V usage is TRBV29-1 and J usage is TRBJ2-1; D may be TRBD2 (5 bases). The CDR3 covers 14 residues. Germline V lookup: CDR1 SQVTM, CDR2 ANQGSEA. The ends were cut back, 4 bases at V and 5 bases at J, with 15 bases in the middle. CDR3 DNA sequence: TGCAGCGTTGCCCAGCGGAGTCGCGACAATGAGCAGTTCTTC. Its translation: CSVAQRSRDNEQFF.

This clonotype was seen only a few times. The junction differs from germline at one of its ends, possibly a read error. The gene calls are TRBV7-7 and TRBJ2-7, with TRBD1 identical over 8 bases. The CDR3 is made up of 14 amino acids. Germline values: CDR1 SSHAT, CDR2 FNYEAQ (reference sequence). CDR3 bases: TGTGCTAGCAGCTCTGGTCAGGGGGCCAACGAGCAGTACTTC. Translated: CASSSGQGANEQYF.

The genes are TRBV7-6 and TRBJ2-7; 10 bases align to TRBD1. The germline gives CDR1 SGHVS, CDR2 FNYEAQ. The J segment lost 3 bases and the V segment lost 6 bases, leaving 5 bases of the junction unmatched. The CDR3 sequence is 14 residues long. Here the CDR3 DNA reads TGTGCCAGCAGTGAAGGACAGGGGGGCTACGAGCAGTACTTC. As protein: CASSEGQGGYEQYF.

Ten or more counts support this clonotype. J is TRBJ2-6 and V is TRBV12-3 or TRBV12-4; the D is unclear. Trimming removed 4 bases from V and 2 bases from J, with 6 bases in between. This CDR3 is 14 amino acids long. CDR3 amino acids: CASSWMAGANVLTF. For the CDR3, the DNA is TGTGCCAGCAGTTGGATGGCTGGGGCCAACGTCCTGACTTTC.

Concerning this clonotype itself: This may be a read error: a much more frequent sequence differs by one nucleotide. The chain uses TRBV27 and TRBJ2-7; D not certain. CDR3 length equals 13 residues. The germline CDR1 and CDR2 sequences are MNHEY and SMNVEV (reference sequence). The CDR3 loop is CASSHGPSCEQYF. The CDR3 bases are TGTGCCAGCAGTCACGGGCCCTCCTGCGAGCAGTACTTC.

In its sample, this clonotype was seen many times. The J gene is TRBJ2-7, the V gene TRBV3-1, with unresolved D. This CDR3 has 11 amino acids. Deletions cut 6 bases from V and 6 bases from J, with 9 bases between. The germline gives CDR1 LGHDT, CDR2 YNNKEL (reference sequence). CDR3 region: CASRGGVEQYF. CDR3 DNA: TGTGCCAGCAGGGGTGGGGTCGAGCAGTACTTC.

In this sample, this clonotype turned up a few times. The rearrangement joins TRBV11-2 to TRBJ2-1; 12 nucleotides align to TRBD1. This CDR3 is built from 15 residues. Trimming removed 5 bases from V and 6 bases from J; junction bases left unmatched: 5. CDR1 SGHAT and CDR2 FQNNGV come from the germline V gene. CDR3 residues: CASSPRDRGPNEQFF. Here the CDR3 DNA reads TGTGCCAGCAGCCCCCGGGACAGGGGGCCCAATGAGCAGTTCTTC. Using reference TRBV11-2 and TRBJ2-1 for the parts outside the CDR3, the full variable domain is EAGVAQSPRYKIIEKRQSVAFWCNPISGHATLYWYQQILGQGPKLLIQFQNNGVVDDSQLPKDRFSAERLKGVDSTLKIQPAKLEDSAVYLCASSPRDRGPNEQFFGPGTRLTVL.

This clonotype was detected ten times or more. V gene TRBV6-4 combines with J gene TRBJ2-1; TRBD2 matches 13 bases. Germline V gene sequence: CDR1 MRHNA, CDR2 SNTAGT. The V and J ends lost 3 bases and 6 bases, in that order; junction bases with no gene match: 11. This CDR3 contains 18 residues. CDR3 sequence: CASSDWFLGLAGFNEQFF. CDR3 in DNA: TGTGCCAGCAGTGATTGGTTTTTGGGACTAGCGGGGTTCAATGAGCAGTTCTTC.

The count of this clonotype is one. This chain connects TRBV15 to TRBJ1-2, with D possibly TRBD1 on 5 matching bases. The CDR3 is made up of 15 amino acids. V was shortened by 1 base and J by 8 bases, with 17 bases between the two germline ends. Per the germline V gene, CDR1 is LNHNV and CDR2 is YYDKDF (reference sequence). The chain's CDR3 is CATSRGGRISEGYTF. In nucleotides, the CDR3 is TGTGCCACCAGCAGAGGGGGACGGATCTCTGAGGGCTACACCTTC.

The V and J genes are TRBV3-1 and TRBJ2-7; D may be TRBD2 (6 bases). CDR1 is LGHDT and CDR2 is YNNKEL in the germline V gene (reference sequence). CDR3 length: 17 amino acids. The V gene lost 3 bases and the J gene lost 4 bases, with 22 bases spanning the gap. In DNA form, the CDR3 reads TGTGCCAGCAGCCAGGACCCGGGGGACGGGATACCATACGAGCAGTACTTC. It specifies CASSQDPGDGIPYEQYF.

The chain has TRBV13 and TRBJ1-2, with D perhaps TRBD1 (6 bases). Trimming removed 5 bases at V and 2 bases at J, with 12 bases between. The CDR3 sequence is 14 residues long. Germline V gene sequence: CDR1 PRHDT, CDR2 FYEKMQ (reference sequence). This CDR3 is CASSAGTWNYGYTF. The CDR3 nucleotides are TGTGCCAGCAGCGCCGGGACATGGAACTATGGCTACACCTTC.

This clonotype has just a few counts. This chain uses TRBV5-1 with TRBJ2-3; the D is unclear. This CDR3 has 15 residues. Trimming took off 4 bases at V and 4 bases at J, with 16 bases between the two ends. Germline V gene data show CDR1 as SGHRS and CDR2 as YFSETQ. The CDR3 sequence: CASSLGLLGADTQYF. The CDR3 nucleotides are TGCGCCAGCAGCCTTGGGTTGTTAGGCGCAGATACGCAGTATTTT.

In regard to this clonotype: A junction end diverges from the germline sequence, so it may reflect a read error. The DNA for the CDR3 is TGCAGTGCTAGAGGACAGTTTAGGAATAATCCACCCCTCCACTTT. Translating it yields CSARGQFRNNPPLHF. V and J are TRBV20-1 and TRBJ1-6, with D possibly being TRBD1 (5 bases). The V gene's germline CDR1 is DFQATT and CDR2 SNEGSKA (reference sequence). The CDR3 runs 15 residues.

The sample holds a few counts of this clonotype. The chain is built from TRBV7-9 and TRBJ2-1; 7 bases are a match to TRBD1. CDR1 is SEHNR and CDR2 is FQNEAQ in the germline V gene (reference sequence). The CDR3 totals 20 residues. Trimming removed 1 base from V and 2 bases from J; junction bases left unmatched: 17. The CDR3 here is CASSLDGRGQSIQPYNEQFF. The CDR3 nucleotides read TGTGCCAGCAGCTTAGACGGTCGGGGACAGTCTATCCAGCCCTACAATGAGCAGTTCTTC.

V gene TRBV7-3 combines with J gene TRBJ1-1; D not certain. Germline CDR1 SGHTA, CDR2 FQGTGA. The CDR3 loop spans 13 amino acids. Deletions cut 3 bases from V and 2 bases from J, with 7 bases between. The CDR3 sequence is CASSFGSNTEAFF. DNA of the CDR3: TGTGCCAGCAGCTTCGGCAGTAACACTGAAGCTTTCTTT.

The V gene is TRBV11-2, the J gene TRBJ1-2, with D unresolved. CDR1 is SGHAT, CDR2 FQNNGV, per germline. The CDR3 contains 12 residues. Deletions cut 1 base from V and 6 bases from J, with 6 bases between. The CDR3 reads CASSLVENGYTF. CDR3 bases: TGTGCCAGCAGCTTAGTCGAAAATGGCTACACCTTC. Complete variable domain (other parts from reference TRBV11-2 and TRBJ1-2): EAGVAQSPRYKIIEKRQSVAFWCNPISGHATLYWYQQILGQGPKLLIQFQNNGVVDDSQLPKDRFSAERLKGVDSTLKIQPAKLEDSAVYLCASSLVENGYTFGSGTRLTVV.

The chain employs TRBV25-1 and TRBJ1-5; no clear D. The CDR3 runs to 12 residues. The germline V gene encodes CDR1 MGHDK and CDR2 SYGVNS. Trimming took off 6 bases at V and 3 bases at J, with 6 bases between the two ends. CDR3 in amino acids: CASSRNNQPQHF. CDR3 sequence (DNA): TGTGCCAGCAGCAGGAACAATCAGCCCCAGCATTTT.